This T cell receptor beta chain stems from a study of blood T cell repertoires in COVID-19. Study-wide context: Material from acute and convalescent COVID-19 was sourced from the United States, Italy and Spain. PBMCs, B-cell-depleted T cells, or T cells provided the cDNA or gDNA that made up the material.

Authors' data handling: By means of reference gene primer amplification, nucleated cell counts were estimated. Assay used: immunoSEQ multiplex PCR; TCRdb lists only in-frame clones, some missing. The V and J calls and clone size were taken over from that table, and D and trimming were inferred from the DNA. The sample holds about 180,000 clones, 65% to 90% seen once. Trimming left V 5 bases short and J 8 bases short, with 15 bases between. This CDR3 is built from 13 residues. The germline V gene encodes CDR1 MDHEN and CDR2 SYDVKM. V usage is TRBV28 and J usage is TRBJ1-1; D might be TRBD1 (5 bases). This sequence originates from a man aged 45 to 65 with active or convalescent COVID-19. Sequences were obtained from peripheral blood. The CDR3 here is CASSPYRQREAFF. CDR3 nucleotides: TGTGCCAGCAGTCCTTATCGACAGAGAGAAGCTTTCTTT.